This T cell receptor (beta chain) was recorded in a study of identical twins. One entry per CDR3 protein results from TCRdb running MiXCR on the 5' RACE reads. Of about 900,000 distinct CDR3 sequences in the sample, 9% to 15% were seen once. In every case, the donor was a healthy Caucasian. This clonotype was seen at least ten times. Its antigen is not known. General observations from the study: Zero-insertion analyses could be partly confounded by invariant MAIT and iNKT cells. Models underestimated out-of-frame TCR alpha sharing in monozygotic twins. Conclusions were based on cross-sectional statistical analysis, without following the same donors.

This CDR3 has 15 residues. CDR1 and CDR2 from the germline V gene are SGHDN and FVKESK. The junction had 7 bases not matched to a gene; V was cut back by 1 base and J by 7 bases. This sample also appeared in a second study, on yellow fever vaccine responses in identical twins.

Sequenced: PBMCs. The chain uses TRBV14 and TRBJ2-1; 7 positions match TRBD2. The origin of this receptor is a woman aged 18-29 years in good health. DNA of the CDR3: TGTGCCAGCAGCCAAGGCGGGAGCCTCGCGAATGAGCAGTTCTTC. Protein: CASSQGGSLANEQFF.